Shown below are 19 T cell receptor beta chains from a single sample sequenced in a study of T-cell memory formation after mild COVID-19. One entry per CDR3 protein results from TCRdb running MiXCR on the 5' RACE reads. The sample includes around 200,000 distinct CDR3 sequences, approximately 17% of them seen just once. Sequencing was performed on PBMCs or a T cell subset sorted from them (not recorded which). Receptors were obtained from a man aged 18-30 years who had mild COVID-19 (a few samples of this study predate the infection). Cell type and time point are not known.

This clonotype was seen at least ten times. The rearrangement uses TRBV28 and TRBJ2-5; D not resolved. Trimming removed 6 bases from V and 7 bases from J, with 9 bases in between. This CDR3 spans 11 amino acids. Germline CDR1 reads MDHEN; CDR2 reads SYDVKM. DNA for the CDR3: TGTGCCAGCAGCTCTATGGGGACCCAGTACTTC. Its protein is CASSSMGTQYF.

This clonotype has only a few counts. This chain joins TRBV12-2 and TRBJ2-3. TRBV12-2 is tagged as a pseudogene. CDR3 length: 15 residues. The CDR3 region is CASRLVTASTDTQYF. The CDR3 bases are TGTGCAAGTCGCTTAGTGACGGCAAGCACAGATACGCAGTATTTT.

The V gene is TRBV9, the J gene TRBJ2-3; no reliable D call. Trimming took 1 base from V and 0 from J, leaving 18 bases between them. CDR1 is SGDLS, CDR2 YYNGEE, per germline. The CDR3 extends over 18 amino acids. Here the CDR3 DNA reads TGTGCCAGCAGCGTAAAAATGGGTAGGCATTTTAGCACAGATACGCAGTATTTT. Protein: CASSVKMGRHFSTDTQYF.

This clonotype was detected a few times. V and J are TRBV7-7 and TRBJ1-4; D call uncertain. Germline V gives CDR1 SSHAT, CDR2 FNYEAQ (reference sequence). The ends were cut back, 4 bases at V and 8 bases at J, with 11 bases in the middle. This CDR3 has 13 residues. CDR3 DNA sequence: TGTGCCAGCAGCTCCCATAAACAGGAAAAACTGTTTTTT. This sequence encodes CASSSHKQEKLFF.

The chain combines TRBV2 with TRBJ2-5; D not certain. The ends were cut back, 3 bases at V and 5 bases at J, with 7 bases in the middle. The CDR3 totals 12 residues. Germline loops: CDR1 SNHLY, CDR2 FYNNEI. CDR3 DNA: TGTGCCAGCAGTGAGAATAGCGAGACCCAGTACTTC. Encoded protein: CASSENSETQYF.

The V and J genes are TRBV4-1 and TRBJ1-3, with 7 bases aligning to TRBD1. From germline, CDR1 is MGHRA and CDR2 YSYEKL. With 3 bases clipped from V and 0 bases from J, the junction kept 2 bases outside the gene matches. The length of the CDR3 is 15 residues. The CDR3 is CASSQDRYSGNTIYF. In DNA, the CDR3 is TGCGCCAGCAGCCAGGACAGGTACTCTGGAAACACCATATATTTT.

This clonotype was counted between two and nine times. This sequence joins TRBV30 and TRBJ1-1; a weak D match, TRBD1 (5 bases). This CDR3 has 14 amino acids. V was shortened by 4 bases and J by 0 bases, with 12 bases between the two germline ends. The germline V gene encodes CDR1 GTSNPN and CDR2 SVGIG (reference sequence). In DNA, the CDR3 is TGTGCCTGGAAAAGGACATCCATGAACACTGAAGCTTTCTTT. It encodes CAWKRTSMNTEAFF.

J is TRBJ2-2 and V is TRBV2, with D perhaps matching TRBD1 (5 bases). Trimming shortened V by 5 bases and J by 5 bases, and 9 bases separated the two germline ends. Per germline, CDR1 SNHLY and CDR2 FYNNEI. The CDR3 has 13 residues. The CDR3: CASSYRWTGELFF. CDR3 in DNA: TGTGCCAGCAGTTACAGGTGGACCGGGGAGCTGTTTTTT. The whole variable domain, remainder taken from reference TRBV2 and TRBJ2-2, is EPEVTQTPSHQVTQMGQEVILRCVPISNHLYFYWYRQILGQKVEFLVSFYNNEISEKSEIFDDQFSVERPDGSNFTLKIRSTKLEDSAMYFCASSYRWTGELFFGEGSRLTVL.

The V and J genes are TRBV7-8 and TRBJ1-6; 7 bases map to TRBD1. Per germline, CDR1 SGHVS and CDR2 FQNEAQ. Germline trimming cut 4 bases from V and 9 bases from J; bases unmatched to any gene: 9. CDR3 length: 15 residues. The DNA of the CDR3 is TGTGCCAGCAGCTCAAGACAGGGAGGATCTTCACCCCTCCACTTT. It codes for CASSSRQGGSSPLHF. Drawing the rest from reference TRBV7-8 and TRBJ1-6, the complete variable domain is GAGVSQSPRYKVAKRGQDVALRCDPISGHVSLFWYQQALGQGPEFLTYFQNEAQLDKSGLPSDRFFAERPEGSVSTLKIQRTQQEDSAVYLCASSSRQGGSSPLHFGNGTRLTVT.

This rearrangement joins TRBV6-2 or TRBV6-3 to TRBJ2-1; the D gene is possibly TRBD2 (6 bases). Germline V gives CDR1 MNHEY, CDR2 SVGEGT. This CDR3 region has 16 residues. The V end lost 4 bases, the J end lost 4 bases, and 17 bases lay between the germline ends. The CDR3 spells CASSSPGGARYNEQFF. The DNA for the CDR3 is TGTGCCAGCAGTTCCCCTGGCGGGGCAAGATACAATGAGCAGTTCTTC.

The chain is built from TRBV5-5 and TRBJ1-5; D call uncertain. The CDR3 runs to 13 residues. V lost 4 bases to trimming and J lost 5 bases, with 10 bases between them. The germline V gene has CDR1 SGHKS and CDR2 YYEKEE (reference sequence). DNA for the CDR3: TGTGCCAGCAGCCAGGAAGGGTATCAGCCCCAGCATTTT. It codes for CASSQEGYQPQHF.

This clonotype was seen only a few times. The V call is TRBV5-1, the J call TRBJ2-5, with TRBD2 matching over 10 bases. V lost 0 bases and J lost 1; bases outside the gene matches: 3. The length of the CDR3 is 16 residues. The germline CDR1 and CDR2 sequences are SGHRS and YFSETQ. CDR3 region: CASSLVSGGPQETQYF. The DNA for the CDR3 is TGCGCCAGCAGCTTGGTTAGCGGGGGGCCCCAAGAGACCCAGTACTTC.

This clonotype was detected a few times. The chain has TRBV4-3 and TRBJ1-3, with D possibly being TRBD1 (5 bases). The CDR3 totals 17 residues. Germline CDR1 is LGHNA and CDR2 is YSLEER. Trimming pared 1 base from V and 1 base from J, leaving 14 bases between. CDR3 sequence (DNA): TGCGCCAGCAGCCAAGGACACGGGGGACGGTCTGGAAACACCATATATTTT. This translates into CASSQGHGGRSGNTIYF.

The chain joins TRBV10-2 to TRBJ1-1, with 9 bases fitting TRBD1. Germline V gene sequence: CDR1 WSHSY, CDR2 SAAADI. V lost 6 bases to trimming and J lost 12 bases; unmatched junction nucleotides: 5. This CDR3 has 11 amino acids. In nucleotides, the CDR3 is TGCGCCAGCAGCGGGGGACAGGGAACTTTCTTT. Amino acid sequence: CASSGGQGTFF.

The gene calls are TRBV7-3 and TRBJ2-2; D is possibly TRBD1 (5 bases). The V and J ends lost 5 bases and 0 bases respectively, with 10 bases between them. The CDR3 length is 15 residues. Germline V CDR1 and CDR2: SGHTA, FQGTGA. The CDR3 bases are TGTGCCAGCAGCAAAACAGGCGCGAACACCGGGGAGCTGTTTTTT. Its translation: CASSKTGANTGELFF.

This clonotype was detected many times. The chain is built from TRBV30 and TRBJ2-4; TRBD1 might be the D (6 bases). V dropped 2 bases and J dropped 6 bases, with 11 bases sitting between them. The CDR3 covers 13 residues. CDR1 and CDR2 (germline): GTSNPN, SVGIG (reference sequence). CDR3 sequence: CAWSKARGNIQYF. The DNA for the CDR3 is TGTGCCTGGAGTAAGGCCAGGGGAAACATTCAGTACTTC.

V gene TRBV13 combines with J gene TRBJ1-1; D is unclear. Trimming removed 7 bases at V and 7 bases at J, with 10 bases between. CDR1 is PRHDT, CDR2 FYEKMQ, per germline (reference sequence). The CDR3 spans 11 residues. The chain's CDR3 is CASNRKSEAFF. The DNA of the CDR3 is TGTGCCAGCAACCGAAAAAGTGAAGCTTTCTTT.

This chain uses TRBV7-3 with TRBJ2-3; TRBD1 matches at 7 bases. Germline assignment: CDR1 SGHTA and CDR2 FQGTGA. J was trimmed by 4 bases and V by 5 bases; bases with no gene match: 6. The CDR3 covers 14 residues. The CDR3 sequence: CASSQRDSSDTQYF. CDR3 sequence (DNA): TGTGCCAGCAGCCAACGGGACAGTTCAGATACGCAGTATTTT.

This clonotype was picked up a small number of times. This sequence joins TRBV4-3 and TRBJ2-7; TRBD1 agrees at 9 bases. The CDR3 is 21 residues long. The germline V gene has CDR1 LGHNA and CDR2 YSLEER. V lost 0 bases to trimming and J lost 2 bases; unmatched junction nucleotides: 20. This CDR3 reads CASSQDRGGRAGTGIPYEQYV. CDR3 DNA: TGCGCCAGCAGCCAAGATAGAGGGGGAAGGGCCGGGACAGGGATCCCCTACGAGCAGTACGTC.